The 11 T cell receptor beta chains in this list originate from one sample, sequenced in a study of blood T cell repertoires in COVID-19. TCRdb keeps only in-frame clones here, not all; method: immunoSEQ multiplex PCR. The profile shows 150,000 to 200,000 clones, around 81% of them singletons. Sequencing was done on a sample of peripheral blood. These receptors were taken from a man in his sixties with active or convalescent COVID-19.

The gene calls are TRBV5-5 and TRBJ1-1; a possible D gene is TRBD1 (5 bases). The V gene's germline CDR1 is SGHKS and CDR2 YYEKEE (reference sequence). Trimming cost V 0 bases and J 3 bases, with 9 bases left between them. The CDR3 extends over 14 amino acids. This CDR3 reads CASSLVEGDTEAFF. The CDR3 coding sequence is TGTGCCAGCAGCTTGGTGGAAGGGGACACTGAAGCTTTCTTT. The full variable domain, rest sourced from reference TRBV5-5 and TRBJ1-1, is DAGVTQSPTHLIKTRGQQVTLRCSPISGHKSVSWYQQVLGQGPQFIFQYYEKEERGRGNFPDRFSARQFPNYSSELNVNALLLGDSALYLCASSLVEGDTEAFFGQGTRLTVV.

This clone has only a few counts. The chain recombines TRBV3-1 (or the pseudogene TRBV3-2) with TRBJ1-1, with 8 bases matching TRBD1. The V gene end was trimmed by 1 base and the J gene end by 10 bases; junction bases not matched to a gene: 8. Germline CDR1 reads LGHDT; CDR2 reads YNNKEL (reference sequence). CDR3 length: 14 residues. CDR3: CASSQAAGGGGAFF. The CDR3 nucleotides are TGTGCCAGCAGCCAAGCAGCAGGGGGCGGGGGAGCTTTCTTT.

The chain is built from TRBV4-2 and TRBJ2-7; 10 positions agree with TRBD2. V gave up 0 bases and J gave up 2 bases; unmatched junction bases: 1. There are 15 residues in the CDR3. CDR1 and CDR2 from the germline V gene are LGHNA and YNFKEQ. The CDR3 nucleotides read TGTGCCAGCAGCCAAGAAGCGGGAGGGCCCTACGAGCAGTACTTC. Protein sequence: CASSQEAGGPYEQYF.

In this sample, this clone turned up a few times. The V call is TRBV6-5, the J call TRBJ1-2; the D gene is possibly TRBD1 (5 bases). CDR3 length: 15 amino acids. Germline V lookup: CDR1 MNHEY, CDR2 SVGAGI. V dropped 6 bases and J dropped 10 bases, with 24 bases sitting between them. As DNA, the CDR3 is TGTGCCAGCAGGTTACCTAGGGGAACAGGCTTCGACTACACCTTC. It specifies CASRLPRGTGFDYTF.

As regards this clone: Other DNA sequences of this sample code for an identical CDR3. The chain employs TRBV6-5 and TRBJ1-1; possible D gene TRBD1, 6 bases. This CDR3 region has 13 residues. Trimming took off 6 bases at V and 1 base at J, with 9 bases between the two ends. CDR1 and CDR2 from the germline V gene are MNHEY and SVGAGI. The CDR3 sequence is CASSLQGNTEAFF. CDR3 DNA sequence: TGTGCCAGCAGCCTACAGGGGAACACTGAAGCTTTCTTT.

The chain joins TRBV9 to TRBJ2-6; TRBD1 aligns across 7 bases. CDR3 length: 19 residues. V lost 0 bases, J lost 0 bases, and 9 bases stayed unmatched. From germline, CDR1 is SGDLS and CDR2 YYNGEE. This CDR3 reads CASSVDIGGPSSGANVLTF. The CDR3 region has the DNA TGTGCCAGCAGCGTAGATATAGGGGGCCCCTCCTCTGGGGCCAACGTCCTGACTTTC. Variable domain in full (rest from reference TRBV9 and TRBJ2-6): DSGVTQTPKHLITATGQRVTLRCSPRSGDLSVYWYQQSLDQGLQFLIQYYNGEERAKGNILERFSAQQFPDLHSELNLSSLELGDSALYFCASSVDIGGPSSGANVLTFGAGSRLTVL.

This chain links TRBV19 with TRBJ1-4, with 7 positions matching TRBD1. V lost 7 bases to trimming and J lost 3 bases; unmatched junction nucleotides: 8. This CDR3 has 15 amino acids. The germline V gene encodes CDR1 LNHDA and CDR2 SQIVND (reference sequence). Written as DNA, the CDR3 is TGTGCCAGTACCCCGACAGGGTGGGCTAATGAAAAACTGTTTTTT. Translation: CASTPTGWANEKLFF.

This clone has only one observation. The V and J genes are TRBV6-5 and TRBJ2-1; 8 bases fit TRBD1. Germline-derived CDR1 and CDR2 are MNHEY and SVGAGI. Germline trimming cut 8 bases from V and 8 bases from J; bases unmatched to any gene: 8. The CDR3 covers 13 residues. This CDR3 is CASGPNRGDEQFF. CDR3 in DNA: TGTGCCAGCGGGCCTAACAGGGGGGATGAGCAGTTCTTC.

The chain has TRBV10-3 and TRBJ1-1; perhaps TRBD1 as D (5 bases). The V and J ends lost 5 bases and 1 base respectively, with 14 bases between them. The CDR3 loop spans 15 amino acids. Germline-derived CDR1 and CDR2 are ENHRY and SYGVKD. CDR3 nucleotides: TGTGCCATCAGTAGGGCAGGGACTAAGAACACTGAAGCTTTCTTT. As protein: CAISRAGTKNTEAFF.

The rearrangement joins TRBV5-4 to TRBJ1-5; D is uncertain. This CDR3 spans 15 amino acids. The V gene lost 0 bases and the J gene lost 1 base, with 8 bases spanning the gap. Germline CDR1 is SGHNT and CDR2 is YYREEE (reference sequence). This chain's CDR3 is CASSLDAGSNQPQHF. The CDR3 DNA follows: TGTGCCAGCAGCTTGGATGCGGGGAGCAATCAGCCCCAGCATTTT.

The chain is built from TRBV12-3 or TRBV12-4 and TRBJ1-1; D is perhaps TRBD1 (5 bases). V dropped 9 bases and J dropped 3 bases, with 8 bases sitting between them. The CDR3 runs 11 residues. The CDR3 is CASGADTEAFF. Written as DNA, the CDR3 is TGTGCCAGTGGGGCGGACACTGAAGCTTTCTTT.